This T cell receptor (beta chain) was observed in a study of blood T cell repertoires in COVID-19. This clone was observed a single time. The germline V and J ends were trimmed by 7 bases and 2 bases, with 17 bases remaining between them. Looked up from germline, CDR1 is SGHTA and CDR2 is FQGNSA. The CDR3 covers 15 residues. Produced via immunoSEQ multiplex PCR; TCRdb's table is partial and in-frame only. Of 60,000 to 80,000 clones in the sample, around 89% were seen once. The V and J genes are TRBV7-2 and TRBJ1-2; TRBD1 might be the D (6 bases). This clonotype originated in a man in his 60s with acute or convalescent COVID-19. Sequenced material: peripheral blood. DNA of the CDR3: TGTGCCAGCATCCGTTTCAGAACAGGGAACTATGGCTACACCTTC. Amino acids: CASIRFRTGNYGYTF.